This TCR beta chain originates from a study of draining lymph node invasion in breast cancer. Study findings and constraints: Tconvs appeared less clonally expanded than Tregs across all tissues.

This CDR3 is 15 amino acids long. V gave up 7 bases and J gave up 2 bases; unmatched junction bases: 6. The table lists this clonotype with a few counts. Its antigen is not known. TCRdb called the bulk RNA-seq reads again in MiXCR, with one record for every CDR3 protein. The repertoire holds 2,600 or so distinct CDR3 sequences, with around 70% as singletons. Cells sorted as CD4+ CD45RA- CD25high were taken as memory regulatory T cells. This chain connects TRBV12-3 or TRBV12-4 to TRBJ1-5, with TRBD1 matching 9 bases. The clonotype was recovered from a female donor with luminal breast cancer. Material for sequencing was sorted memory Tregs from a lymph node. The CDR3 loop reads CASNRGLYGNQPQHF. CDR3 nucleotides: TGTGCCAGCAACAGGGGGCTCTACGGCAATCAGCCCCAGCATTTT.